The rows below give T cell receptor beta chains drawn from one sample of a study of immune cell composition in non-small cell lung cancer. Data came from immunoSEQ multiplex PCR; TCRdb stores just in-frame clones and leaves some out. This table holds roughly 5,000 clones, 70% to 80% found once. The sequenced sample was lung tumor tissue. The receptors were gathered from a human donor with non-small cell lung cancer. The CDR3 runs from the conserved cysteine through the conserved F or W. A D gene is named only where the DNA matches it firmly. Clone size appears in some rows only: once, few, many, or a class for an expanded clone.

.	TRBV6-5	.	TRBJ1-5	CASSYSWKQDQPQHF	TGTGCCAGCAGTTACTCTTGGAAGCAGGATCAGCCCCAGCATTTT
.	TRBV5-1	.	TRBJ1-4	CASSLRLDEKLFF	TGCGCCAGCAGCTTACGGTTGGATGAAAAACTGTTTTTT
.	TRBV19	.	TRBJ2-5	CASSRTGQETQYF	TGTGCCAGTAGTAGAACAGGGCAAGAGACCCAGTACTTC
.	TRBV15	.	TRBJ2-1	CATSRGRGKDEQFF	TGTGCCACCTCCCGAGGGCGGGGTAAGGATGAGCAGTTCTTC
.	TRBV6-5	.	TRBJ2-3	CASSLTGESTDTQYF	TGTGCCAGCAGTCTAACCGGGGAAAGCACAGATACGCAGTATTTT
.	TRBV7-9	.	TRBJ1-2	CASSRGEGVHGYTF	TGTGCCAGCAGCCGCGGAGAAGGGGTCCATGGCTACACCTTC
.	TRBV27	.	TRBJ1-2	CASSFSARGNYGYTF	TGTGCCAGCAGTTTTTCGGCCAGGGGTAACTATGGCTACACCTTC
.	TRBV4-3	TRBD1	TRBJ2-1	CASSQDPQGKNNEQFF	TGCGCCAGCAGCCAAGACCCACAGGGGAAGAACAATGAGCAGTTCTTC
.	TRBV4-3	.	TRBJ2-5	CASSQEVETTSSQETQYF	TGCGCCAGCAGCCAAGAGGTGGAGACTACTTCGTCACAGGAGACCCAGTACTTC
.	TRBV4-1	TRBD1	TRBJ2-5	CASSQETGRETQYF	TGCGCCAGCAGCCAAGAGACAGGGCGAGAGACCCAGTACTTC
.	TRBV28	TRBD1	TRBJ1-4	CASSTRTGDVEKLFF	TGTGCCAGCAGTACGAGGACAGGGGATGTTGAAAAACTGTTTTTT
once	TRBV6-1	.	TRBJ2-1	CASSIGGSGEQFF	TGTGCCAGCAGTATCGGGGGTAGTGGTGAGCAGTTCTTC
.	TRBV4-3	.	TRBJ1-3	CASSQEMTEWNPGNTIYF	TGCGCCAGCAGCCAAGAGATGACAGAATGGAATCCTGGAAACACCATATATTTT
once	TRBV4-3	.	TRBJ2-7	CASSQGQAVTYEQYF	TGCGCCAGCAGCCAAGGACAGGCCGTAACCTACGAGCAGTACTTC
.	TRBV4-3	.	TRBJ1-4	CASSQGQEFREKLFF	TGCGCCAGCAGCCAAGGACAGGAGTTTCGGGAAAAACTGTTTTTT
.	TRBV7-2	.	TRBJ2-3	CASSPGVFSTDTQYF	TGTGCCAGCAGCCCGGGGGTGTTCAGCACAGATACGCAGTATTTT
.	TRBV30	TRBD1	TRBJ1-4	CAWSAWDRMDEKLFF	TGTGCCTGGAGTGCCTGGGACAGGATGGATGAAAAACTGTTTTTT
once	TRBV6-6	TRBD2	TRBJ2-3	CASSYSHTSGGDTQYF	TGTGCCAGCAGTTACTCTCATACTAGCGGGGGAGATACGCAGTATTTT
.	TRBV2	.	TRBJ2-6	CASSVLTIGANVLTF	TGTGCCAGCAGTGTGCTAACCATTGGGGCCAACGTCCTGACTTTC
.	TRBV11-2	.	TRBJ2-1	CASSLMDRRNEQFF	TGTGCCAGCAGCTTGATGGACAGACGGAATGAGCAGTTCTTC
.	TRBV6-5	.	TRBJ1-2	CASSYGQVNGYTF	TGTGCCAGCAGTTACGGCCAGGTCAATGGCTACACCTTC
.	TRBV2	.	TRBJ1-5	CASSEGSRVGQPQHF	TGTGCCAGCAGTGAAGGCAGCAGGGTCGGCCAGCCCCAGCATTTT
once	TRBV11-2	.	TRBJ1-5	CASSGDSLGQPQHF	TGTGCCAGCAGCGGCGACAGTTTAGGACAGCCCCAGCATTTT
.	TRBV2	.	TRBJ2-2	CATQRRGNTGELFF	TGTGCCACCCAGCGCAGGGGGAACACCGGGGAGCTGTTTTTT
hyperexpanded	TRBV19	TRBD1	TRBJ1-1	CASSTGTGYEGEAFF	TGTGCCAGTAGTACCGGGACAGGGTATGAGGGTGAAGCTTTCTTT
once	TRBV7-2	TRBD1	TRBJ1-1	CASSIRDSHPSTEAFF	TGTGCCAGCAGCATCCGGGACAGCCATCCATCCACTGAAGCTTTCTTT
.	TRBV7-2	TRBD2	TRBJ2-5	CASSHGTSLQETQYF	TGTGCCAGCAGCCACGGGACTAGCCTACAAGAGACCCAGTACTTC
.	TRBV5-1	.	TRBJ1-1	CASSSMGALNTEAFF	TGCGCCAGCAGCTCGATGGGGGCATTGAACACTGAAGCTTTCTTT
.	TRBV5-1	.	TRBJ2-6	CASSLTSSGANVLTF	TGCGCCAGCAGCTTGACGAGCTCTGGGGCCAACGTCCTGACTTTC
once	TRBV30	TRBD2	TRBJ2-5	CAWSLGLAGKETQYF	TGTGCCTGGAGCCTGGGACTAGCGGGGAAAGAGACCCAGTACTTC
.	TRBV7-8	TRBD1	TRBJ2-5	CASSPHRDRQETQYF	TGTGCCAGCAGCCCCCACCGGGACAGACAAGAGACCCAGTACTTC
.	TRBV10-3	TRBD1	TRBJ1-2	CAISGPQGARGYTF	TGTGCCATCAGTGGTCCCCAGGGGGCGCGGGGCTACACCTTC
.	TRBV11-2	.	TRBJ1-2	CASTSAGDGYTF	TGTGCCAGCACCTCAGCGGGGGACGGCTACACCTTC
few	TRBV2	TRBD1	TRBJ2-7	CASSREGGGEQYF	TGTGCCAGCAGCCGTGAAGGGGGCGGCGAGCAGTACTTC
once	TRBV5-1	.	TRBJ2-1	CASSLQQGNRNEQFF	TGCGCCAGCAGCTTGCAACAGGGTAACAGGAATGAGCAGTTCTTC
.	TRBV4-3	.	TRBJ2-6	CASSQAVSGANVLTF	TGCGCCAGCAGCCAAGCAGTGTCTGGGGCCAACGTCCTGACTTTC
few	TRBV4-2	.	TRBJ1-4	CASSQDRDYGYEKLFF	TGTGCCAGCAGCCAAGACCGGGACTACGGTTACGAAAAACTGTTTTTT
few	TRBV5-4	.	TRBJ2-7	CASSSGQKQYF	TGTGCCAGCAGCTCTGGACAAAAGCAGTACTTC
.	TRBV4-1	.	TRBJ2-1	CASSQGGLDYNEQFF	TGCGCCAGCAGCCAAGGGGGACTTGACTACAATGAGCAGTTCTTC
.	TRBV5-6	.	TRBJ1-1	CASSSSGSSTEAFF	TGTGCCAGCAGCTCATCAGGGTCGAGCACTGAAGCTTTCTTT
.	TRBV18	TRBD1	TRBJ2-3	CASSPPGQPRDTQYF	TGTGCCAGCTCACCACCGGGACAGCCCAGGGATACGCAGTATTTT
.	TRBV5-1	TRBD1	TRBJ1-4	CASSSENRGIGEKLFF	TGCGCCAGCAGCTCCGAAAACAGGGGGATAGGTGAAAAACTGTTTTTT
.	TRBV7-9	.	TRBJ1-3	CASSLLGVNSGNTIYF	TGTGCCAGCAGCTTATTAGGGGTGAACTCTGGAAACACCATATATTTT
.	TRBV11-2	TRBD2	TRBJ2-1	CASSLVGTGGYNEQFF	TGTGCCAGCAGCTTAGTTGGGACGGGGGGGTACAATGAGCAGTTCTTC
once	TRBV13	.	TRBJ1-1	CASSLGKGVRAFF	TGTGCCAGCAGCCTCGGTAAAGGGGTGAGGGCTTTCTTT
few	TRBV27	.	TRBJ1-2	CASSFWGGRDYGYTF	TGTGCCAGCAGTTTTTGGGGGGGACGGGACTATGGCTACACCTTC
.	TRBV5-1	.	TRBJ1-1	CASSLEPASRGTEAFF	TGCGCCAGCAGCTTGGAACCGGCCAGCAGGGGCACTGAAGCTTTCTTT
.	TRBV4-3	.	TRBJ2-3	CASSQGGAGSASSTDTQYF	TGCGCCAGCAGCCAAGGTGGGGCGGGGAGCGCTTCTAGCACAGATACGCAGTATTTT
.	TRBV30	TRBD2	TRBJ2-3	CAWSLAGVTDTQYF	TGTGCCTGGTCACTAGCGGGGGTGACAGATACGCAGTATTTT
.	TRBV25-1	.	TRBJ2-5	CASRGRLNQETQYF	TGTGCCAGCAGGGGGCGGTTGAACCAAGAGACCCAGTACTTC
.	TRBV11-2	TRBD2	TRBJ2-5	CASSRTSLGETQYF	TGTGCCAGCAGCCGGACTAGTCTGGGCGAGACCCAGTACTTC
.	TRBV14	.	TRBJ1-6	CASSHRMGQHNSPLHF	TGTGCCAGCAGCCACAGGATGGGGCAGCACAATTCACCCCTCCACTTT
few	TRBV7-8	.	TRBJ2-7	CASSGELDRYEQYF	TGTGCCAGCAGCGGAGAACTAGACCGGTACGAGCAGTACTTC